The rows below give T cell receptor beta chains drawn from one sample of a study of cytomegalovirus exposure and HLA in healthy donors. Assay: immunoSEQ multiplex PCR; the TCRdb copy retains only in-frame clones and omits some. The sample consists of some 150,000 clones, roughly 77% of them appearing once. The sequenced sample was PBMCs. All receptors come from a man aged 40-49 years in good health and CMV-seronegative. The CDR3 runs from the conserved cysteine through the conserved F or W. Each record gives: J gene, V gene, clone size, D gene, CDR3 DNA, CDR3 protein. D genes are given only for firm matches. Only some rows state a clone size, as once, few, many or a class for expanded clones.

j_gene: TRBJ1-1; v_gene: TRBV5-4; abundance: -; d_gene: -; CDR3nt: TGTGCCAGCAGCTTTGGAGGAATGAACACTGAAGCTTTCTTT; CDR3aa: CASSFGGMNTEAFF
j_gene: TRBJ2-7; v_gene: TRBV19; abundance: -; d_gene: -; CDR3nt: TGTGCCAGTAGTGCAGAGGAGAATTTCCTCTACGAGCAGTACTTC; CDR3aa: CASSAEENFLYEQYF
j_gene: TRBJ1-5; v_gene: TRBV28; abundance: -; d_gene: -; CDR3nt: TGTGCCAGCAGTAGTTGGCAGGGGAGCAATCAGCCCCAGCATTTT; CDR3aa: CASSSWQGSNQPQHF
j_gene: TRBJ1-6; v_gene: TRBV2; abundance: -; d_gene: TRBD1; CDR3nt: TGTGCCAGCAGGCCTGGACAGGGTGCTTCACCCCTCCACTTT; CDR3aa: CASRPGQGASPLHF
j_gene: TRBJ2-7; v_gene: TRBV9; abundance: -; d_gene: TRBD1; CDR3nt: TGTGCCAGCAGTGACAGGGGGGGAAACGGCGAGCAGTACTTC; CDR3aa: CASSDRGGNGEQYF
j_gene: TRBJ1-2; v_gene: TRBV25-1; abundance: -; d_gene: -; CDR3nt: TGTGCCAGCAGTGCGGGGGTATACCTCGGCTACACCTTC; CDR3aa: CASSAGVYLGYTF
j_gene: TRBJ2-3; v_gene: TRBV5-8; abundance: -; d_gene: TRBD2; CDR3nt: TGTGCCAGCAGCCACGGACTAGCGGGGGAGAGTATATATTTT; CDR3aa: CASSHGLAGESIYF
j_gene: TRBJ2-5; v_gene: TRBV11-2; abundance: -; d_gene: -; CDR3nt: TGTGCCAGCAGCTTAGCAGGAGGGTCAGAGACCCAGTACTTC; CDR3aa: CASSLAGGSETQYF
j_gene: TRBJ2-3; v_gene: TRBV6-4; abundance: few; d_gene: TRBD2; CDR3nt: TGTGCCAGCAGTGACGGGACTAGCGGGGAGGATACGCAGTATTTT; CDR3aa: CASSDGTSGEDTQYF
j_gene: TRBJ2-2; v_gene: TRBV4-1; abundance: -; d_gene: -; CDR3nt: TGCGCCAGCAGCCAAGATCCCGTGGGGGCCGCGAACACCGGGGAGCTGTTTTTT; CDR3aa: CASSQDPVGAANTGELFF
j_gene: TRBJ1-2; v_gene: TRBV10-1; abundance: -; d_gene: -; CDR3nt: TGCGCCAGCAGTGCAGCAGGGGACTATGGCTACACCTTC; CDR3aa: CASSAAGDYGYTF
j_gene: TRBJ2-1; v_gene: TRBV2; abundance: -; d_gene: -; CDR3nt: TGTGCCAGCCAAGAGGTACAGGTGGCGTTCTTC; CDR3aa: CASQEVQVAFF
j_gene: TRBJ1-1; v_gene: TRBV10-1; abundance: -; d_gene: -; CDR3nt: TGCGCCAGCAGTGAGTTCCGGAGGAACAGTGAAGCTTTCTTT; CDR3aa: CASSEFRRNSEAFF
j_gene: TRBJ2-3; v_gene: TRBV11-2; abundance: -; d_gene: TRBD2; CDR3nt: TGTGCCAGCAGCCTAGGACTAGCGGGGATCACAGATACGCAGTATTTT; CDR3aa: CASSLGLAGITDTQYF
j_gene: TRBJ1-5; v_gene: TRBV19; abundance: -; d_gene: -; CDR3nt: TGTGCCAGTAGTATAAGTCGTAGTGAGGGTAATCAGCCCCAGCATTTT; CDR3aa: CASSISRSEGNQPQHF
j_gene: TRBJ1-1; v_gene: TRBV25-1; abundance: -; d_gene: -; CDR3nt: TGTGCCAGCGCGACCAGGGGGAACACTGAAGCTTTCTTT; CDR3aa: CASATRGNTEAFF
j_gene: TRBJ1-2; v_gene: TRBV13; abundance: few; d_gene: -; CDR3nt: TGTGCCAGCAGCTTACCGGGGACTTACTATGGCTACACCTTC; CDR3aa: CASSLPGTYYGYTF